Only a few counts were recorded for the clone carrying this T cell receptor (beta chain). Its antigen is not known. These data are taken from a study of early T cells in non-severe SARS-CoV-2 infection. Study-wide background: Unsorted whole-blood RNA was sequenced in bulk, leaving chains unpaired. General study points: VDJdb-based annotation leaned toward anti-spike CD8 responses and missed private and CD4 specificities.

Attachment of unique molecular identifiers to individual cDNA molecules was performed. Each CDR3 protein is one row after TCRdb ran MiXCR on the 5' RACE reads. This repertoire shows roughly 70,000 distinct CDR3 sequences, under 15% found once; its top ten account for 1.3%. Specimen: whole blood. The origin of this receptor is an adult who was a healthcare worker with PCR-confirmed SARS-CoV-2 infection or an uninfected control (not recorded which).

CDR3 loop: CSVGGRAGAYNEQFF. The DNA for the CDR3 is TGCAGCGTTGGGGGGAGAGCGGGAGCCTACAATGAGCAGTTCTTC. The chain has TRBV29-1 and TRBJ2-1; the match to TRBD2 covers 8 bases. The CDR3 has 15 amino acids. Germline CDR1 SQVTM, CDR2 ANQGSEA. V dropped 4 bases and J dropped 2; count of bases not matched to a gene: 7.